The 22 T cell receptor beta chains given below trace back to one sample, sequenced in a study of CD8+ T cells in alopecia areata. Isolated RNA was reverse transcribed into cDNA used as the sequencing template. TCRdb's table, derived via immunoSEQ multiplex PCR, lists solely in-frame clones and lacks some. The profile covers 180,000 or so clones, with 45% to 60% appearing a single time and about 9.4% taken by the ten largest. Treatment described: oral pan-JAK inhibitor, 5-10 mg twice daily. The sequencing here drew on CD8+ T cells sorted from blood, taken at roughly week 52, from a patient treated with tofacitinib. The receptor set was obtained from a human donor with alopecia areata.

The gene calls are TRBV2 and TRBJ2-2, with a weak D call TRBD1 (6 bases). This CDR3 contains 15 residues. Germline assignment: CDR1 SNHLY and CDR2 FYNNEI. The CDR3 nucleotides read TGTGTCCAGGGGCTCGGGACACTTGGGACCGGGGAGCTGTTTTTT. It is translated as CVQGLGTLGTGELFF.

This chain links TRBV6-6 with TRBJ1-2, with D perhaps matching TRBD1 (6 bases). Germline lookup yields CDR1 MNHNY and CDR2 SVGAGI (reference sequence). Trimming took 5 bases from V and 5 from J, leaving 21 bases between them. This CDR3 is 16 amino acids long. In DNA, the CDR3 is TGTGCCAGCAGTCAGACCGAGGGGGGCCGAGCATATGGCTACACCTTC. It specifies CASSQTEGGRAYGYTF.

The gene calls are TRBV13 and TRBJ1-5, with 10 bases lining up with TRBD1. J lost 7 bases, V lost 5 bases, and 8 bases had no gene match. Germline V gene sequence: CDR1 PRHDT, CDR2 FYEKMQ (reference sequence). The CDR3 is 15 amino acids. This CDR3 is CASSQSGTGVQPQHF. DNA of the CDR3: TGTGCCAGCAGCCAGAGTGGGACAGGGGTCCAGCCCCAGCATTTT. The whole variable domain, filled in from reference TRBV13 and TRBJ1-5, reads AAGVIQSPRHLIKEKRETATLKCYPIPRHDTVYWYQQGPGQDPQFLISFYEKMQSDKGSIPDRFSAQQFSDYHSELNMSSLELGDSALYFCASSQSGTGVQPQHFGDGTRLSIL.

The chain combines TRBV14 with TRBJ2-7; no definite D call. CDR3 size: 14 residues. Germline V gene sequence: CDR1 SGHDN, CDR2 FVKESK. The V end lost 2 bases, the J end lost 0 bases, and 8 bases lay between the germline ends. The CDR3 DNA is TGTGCCAGCAGCCAATATGACTCCTCCTACGAGCAGTACTTC. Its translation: CASSQYDSSYEQYF.

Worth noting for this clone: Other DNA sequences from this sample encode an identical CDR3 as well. The CDR3 nucleotides are TGTGCCAGCAGCCCCCAAGAGACCCAGTACTTC. Encoded protein: CASSPQETQYF. The rearrangement links TRBV7-9 to TRBJ2-5; no clear D gene. The CDR3 covers 11 residues. Trimming removed 5 bases from V and 1 base from J, with 2 bases in between. The V gene's germline CDR1 is SEHNR and CDR2 FQNEAQ (reference sequence). Combining the CDR3 with reference TRBV7-9 and TRBJ2-5 gives the whole variable domain DTGVSQNPRHKITKRGQNVTFRCDPISEHNRLYWYRQTLGQGPEFLTYFQNEAQLEKSRLLSDRFSAERPKGSFSTLEIQRTEQGDSAMYLCASSPQETQYFGPGTRLLVL.

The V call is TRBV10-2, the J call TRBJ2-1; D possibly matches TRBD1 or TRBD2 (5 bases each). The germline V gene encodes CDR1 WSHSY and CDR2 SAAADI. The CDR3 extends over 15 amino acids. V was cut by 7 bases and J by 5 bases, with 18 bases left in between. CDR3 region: CASIEWGTSHNEQFF. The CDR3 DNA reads TGCGCCAGCATCGAGTGGGGGACCTCTCACAATGAGCAGTTCTTC.

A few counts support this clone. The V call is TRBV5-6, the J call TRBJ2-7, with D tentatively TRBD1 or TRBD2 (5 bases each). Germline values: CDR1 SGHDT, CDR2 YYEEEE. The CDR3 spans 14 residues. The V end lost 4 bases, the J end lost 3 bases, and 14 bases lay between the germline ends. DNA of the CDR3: TGTGCCAGCAGCCCTGGGACCGGATACTACGAGCAGTACTTC. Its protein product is CASSPGTGYYEQYF. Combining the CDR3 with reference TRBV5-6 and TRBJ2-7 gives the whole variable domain DAGVTQSPTHLIKTRGQQVTLRCSPKSGHDTVSWYQQALGQGPQFIFQYYEEEERQRGNFPDRFSGHQFPNYSSELNVNALLLGDSALYLCASSPGTGYYEQYFGPGTRLTVT.

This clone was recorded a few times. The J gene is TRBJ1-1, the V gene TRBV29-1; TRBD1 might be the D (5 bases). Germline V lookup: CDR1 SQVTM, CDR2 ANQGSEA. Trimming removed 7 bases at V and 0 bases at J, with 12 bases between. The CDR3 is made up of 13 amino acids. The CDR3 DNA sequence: TGCAGCGCCCTCGACAGCATGAACACTGAAGCTTTCTTT. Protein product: CSALDSMNTEAFF.

The DNA for the CDR3 is TGTGCCATCAGTGGTGGGACTAGCGGGGGTCGAAGCACAGATACGCAGTATTTT. It is translated as CAISGGTSGGRSTDTQYF. V is TRBV10-3 and J is TRBJ2-3; 14 bases are shared with TRBD2. The V segment lost 4 bases and the J segment 0 bases; nucleotides outside the gene matches: 6. Germline values: CDR1 ENHRY, CDR2 SYGVKD. CDR3 length equals 18 residues.

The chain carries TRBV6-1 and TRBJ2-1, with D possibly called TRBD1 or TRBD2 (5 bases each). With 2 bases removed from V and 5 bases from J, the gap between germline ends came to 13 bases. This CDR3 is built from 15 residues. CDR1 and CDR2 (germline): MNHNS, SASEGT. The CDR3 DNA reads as TGTGCCAGCAGTGAATGGGTGGGGGTAAACAATGAGCAGTTCTTC. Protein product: CASSEWVGVNNEQFF.

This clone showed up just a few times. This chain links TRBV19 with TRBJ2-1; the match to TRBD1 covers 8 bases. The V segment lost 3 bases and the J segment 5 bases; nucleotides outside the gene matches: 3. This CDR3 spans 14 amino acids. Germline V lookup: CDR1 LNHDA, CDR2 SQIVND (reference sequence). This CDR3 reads CASSIRGLHNEQFF. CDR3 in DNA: TGTGCCAGTAGTATCAGGGGGCTACACAATGAGCAGTTCTTC.

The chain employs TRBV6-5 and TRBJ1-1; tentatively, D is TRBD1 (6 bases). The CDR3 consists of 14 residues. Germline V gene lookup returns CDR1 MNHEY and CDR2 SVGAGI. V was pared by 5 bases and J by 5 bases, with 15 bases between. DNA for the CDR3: TGTGCCAGCAGTACAGGGAAGGAGGATACTGAAGCTTTCTTT. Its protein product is CASSTGKEDTEAFF.

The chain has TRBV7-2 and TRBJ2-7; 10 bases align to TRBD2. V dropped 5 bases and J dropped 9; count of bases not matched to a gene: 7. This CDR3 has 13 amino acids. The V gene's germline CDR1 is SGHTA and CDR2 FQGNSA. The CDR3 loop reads CASSELAGWVQYF. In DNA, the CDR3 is TGTGCCAGCAGCGAACTAGCGGGGTGGGTGCAGTACTTC.

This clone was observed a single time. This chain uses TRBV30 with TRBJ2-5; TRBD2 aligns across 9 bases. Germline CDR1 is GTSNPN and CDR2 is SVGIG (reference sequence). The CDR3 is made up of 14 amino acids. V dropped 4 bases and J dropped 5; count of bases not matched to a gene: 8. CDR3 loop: CAWTVRGGVETQYF. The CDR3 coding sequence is TGTGCCTGGACAGTGCGGGGGGGCGTCGAGACCCAGTACTTC.

CDR3 DNA sequence: TGTGCCAGCAGCGCGACGGATAACTATGGCTACACCTTC. This sequence encodes CASSATDNYGYTF. V usage is TRBV5-6 and J usage is TRBJ1-2; D not resolved. Trimming removed 4 bases from V and 1 base from J, with 8 bases in between. This CDR3 has 13 residues. Germline-derived CDR1 and CDR2 are SGHDT and YYEEEE.

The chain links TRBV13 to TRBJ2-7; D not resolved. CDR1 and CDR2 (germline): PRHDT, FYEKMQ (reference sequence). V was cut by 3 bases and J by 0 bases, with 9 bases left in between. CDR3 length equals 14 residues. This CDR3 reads CASSLAQSSYEQYF. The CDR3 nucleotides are TGTGCCAGCAGCTTGGCGCAGAGCTCCTACGAGCAGTACTTC.

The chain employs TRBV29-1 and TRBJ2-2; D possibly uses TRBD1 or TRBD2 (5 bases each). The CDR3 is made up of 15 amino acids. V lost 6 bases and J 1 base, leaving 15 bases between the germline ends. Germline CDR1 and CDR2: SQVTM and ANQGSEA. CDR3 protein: CSVGEGRVNTGELFF. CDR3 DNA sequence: TGCAGCGTAGGGGAAGGGCGGGTGAACACCGGGGAGCTGTTTTTT.

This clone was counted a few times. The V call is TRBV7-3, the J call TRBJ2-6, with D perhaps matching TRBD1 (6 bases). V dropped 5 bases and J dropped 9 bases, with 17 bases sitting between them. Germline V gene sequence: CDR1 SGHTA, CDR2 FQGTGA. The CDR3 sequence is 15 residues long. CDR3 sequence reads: CASSLQQGPYNVLTF. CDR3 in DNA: TGTGCCAGCAGCCTTCAACAGGGTCCCTACAACGTCCTGACTTTC.

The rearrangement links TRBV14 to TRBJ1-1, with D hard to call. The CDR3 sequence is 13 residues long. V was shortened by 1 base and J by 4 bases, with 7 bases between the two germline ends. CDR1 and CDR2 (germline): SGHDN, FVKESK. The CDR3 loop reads CASSQAVTTEAFF. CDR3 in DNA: TGTGCCAGCAGCCAAGCCGTAACCACTGAAGCTTTCTTT.

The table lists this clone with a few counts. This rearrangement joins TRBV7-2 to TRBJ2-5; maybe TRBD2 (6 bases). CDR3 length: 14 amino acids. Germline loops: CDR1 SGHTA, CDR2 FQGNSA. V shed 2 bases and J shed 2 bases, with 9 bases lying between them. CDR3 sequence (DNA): TGTGCCAGCAGCTTAAGGAGGGTACAAGAGACCCAGTACTTC. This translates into CASSLRRVQETQYF.

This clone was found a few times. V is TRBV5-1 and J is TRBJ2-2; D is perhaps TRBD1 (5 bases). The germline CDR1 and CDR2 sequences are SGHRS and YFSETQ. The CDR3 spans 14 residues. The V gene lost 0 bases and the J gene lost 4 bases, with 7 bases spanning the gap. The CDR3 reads CASSLGGRTGELFF. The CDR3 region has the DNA TGCGCCAGCAGCTTGGGGGGCCGCACCGGGGAGCTGTTTTTT.

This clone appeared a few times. In nucleotides, the CDR3 is TGTGCCACCCGGGACCGACGGTATGGCTACACCTTC. The encoded protein is CATRDRRYGYTF. The rearrangement joins TRBV19 to TRBJ1-2; tentatively, D is TRBD1 (5 bases). The V gene's germline CDR1 is LNHDA and CDR2 SQIVND (reference sequence). The CDR3 is made up of 12 amino acids. Deletions cut 10 bases from V and 5 bases from J, with 14 bases between.